The next 10 T cell receptor beta chains were all read from a single sample in a study of blood T cell repertoires in COVID-19. Clones were read by immunoSEQ multiplex PCR, and TCRdb kept only the in-frame ones, dropping some. The sample records under 300,000 clones, 80% to 85% being singletons. The sequenced sample consisted of peripheral blood. The receptors stem from a young woman with acute or convalescent COVID-19.

This chain links TRBV5-1 with TRBJ2-7; TRBD1 aligns across 8 bases. CDR3 length equals 15 residues. J was trimmed by 2 bases and V by 2 bases; bases with no gene match: 6. Germline V lookup: CDR1 SGHRS, CDR2 YFSETQ. DNA for the CDR3: TGCGCCAGCAGCTTAACGGGACAGGAAACCTACGAGCAGTACTTC. Protein sequence: CASSLTGQETYEQYF.

The gene calls are TRBV29-1 and TRBJ2-1; 8 positions match TRBD1. CDR1 and CDR2 from the germline V gene are SQVTM and ANQGSEA. The CDR3 is 13 residues long. The trim removed 4 bases at V and 4 bases at J, leaving 3 bases unmatched. In nucleotides, the CDR3 is TGCAGCGTTGCAGGGGGCCTGTACAATGAGCAGTTCTTC. Translated, it gives CSVAGGLYNEQFF.

V and J are TRBV6-4 and TRBJ1-1, with TRBD1 identical over 7 bases. CDR3 size: 14 residues. J lost 2 bases, V lost 6 bases, and 6 bases had no gene match. Germline V gives CDR1 MRHNA, CDR2 SNTAGT. CDR3 sequence reads: CASRARQGNTEAFF. As DNA, the CDR3 is TGTGCCAGCAGGGCCCGACAGGGTAACACTGAAGCTTTCTTT.

The rearrangement joins TRBV4-3 to TRBJ1-3; D gene ambiguous. Trimming pared 0 bases from V and 4 bases from J, leaving 10 bases between. Per germline, CDR1 LGHNA and CDR2 YSLEER. There are 15 residues in the CDR3. CDR3 sequence (DNA): TGCGCCAGCAGCCAAGAGCACAGAAGAGGAAACACCATATATTTT. It yields the protein CASSQEHRRGNTIYF.

The chain joins TRBV7-9 to TRBJ2-7; 11 nucleotides match TRBD2. This CDR3 has 14 amino acids. Germline CDR1 reads SEHNR; CDR2 reads FQNEAQ (reference sequence). With 5 bases clipped from V and 3 bases from J, the junction kept 3 bases outside the gene matches. The CDR3 loop reads CASSGGLAGYEQYF. DNA for the CDR3: TGTGCCAGCAGCGGAGGACTAGCGGGCTACGAGCAGTACTTC.

This chain uses TRBV2 with TRBJ2-3, with 13 bases identical to TRBD2. Germline-derived CDR1 and CDR2 are SNHLY and FYNNEI. This CDR3 has 16 amino acids. V was pared by 4 bases and J by 4 bases, with 5 bases of the junction left unmatched. The CDR3 nucleotides are TGTGCCAGCAGTGTAAGGACTAGCGGGAGTTCAGATACGCAGTATTTT. It translates to CASSVRTSGSSDTQYF. The variable domain in full, completed from reference TRBV2 and TRBJ2-3, reads EPEVTQTPSHQVTQMGQEVILRCVPISNHLYFYWYRQILGQKVEFLVSFYNNEISEKSEIFDDQFSVERPDGSNFTLKIRSTKLEDSAMYFCASSVRTSGSSDTQYFGPGTRLTVL.

The chain carries TRBV5-4 and TRBJ2-2, with 8 bases lining up with TRBD1. CDR1 is SGHNT and CDR2 is YYREEE in the germline V gene (reference sequence). Trimming took 4 bases from V and 1 from J; bases not matched to a gene: 6. This CDR3 region has 16 residues. CDR3 residues: CASSRPGTGNTGELFF. In nucleotides, the CDR3 is TGTGCCAGCAGCCGGCCCGGGACAGGGAACACCGGGGAGCTGTTTTTT.

The chain links TRBV7-8 to TRBJ2-5; D unresolved. This CDR3 contains 13 residues. Germline values: CDR1 SGHVS, CDR2 FQNEAQ. Trimming removed 5 bases from V and 8 bases from J, with 15 bases in between. This chain's CDR3 is CASSPIQIGTQYF. CDR3 sequence (DNA): TGTGCCAGCAGCCCCATACAGATAGGAACCCAGTACTTC.

The J gene is TRBJ2-3, the V gene TRBV29-1; 7 nucleotides match TRBD2. Germline V gene lookup returns CDR1 SQVTM and CDR2 ANQGSEA. Trimming at V came to 2 bases and at J to 2 bases, leaving 7 bases not matched to a gene. CDR3 length equals 15 residues. The CDR3 reads CSVEQSSGLTDTQYF. CDR3 coding DNA: TGCAGCGTTGAACAGTCTAGCGGCCTCACAGATACGCAGTATTTT.

The chain joins TRBV18 to TRBJ2-1, with 12 bases identical to TRBD2. Germline CDR1 KGHSH, CDR2 LQKENI. V was pared by 3 bases and J by 4 bases, with 4 bases of the junction left unmatched. The CDR3 is made up of 16 amino acids. The CDR3 region is CASSPLAGGPYNEQFF. The CDR3 DNA reads TGTGCCAGCTCACCCCTAGCGGGAGGGCCTTACAATGAGCAGTTCTTC.